The 19 T cell receptor beta chains reported below all come from one sample, sequenced in a study of a mutant IDH1 vaccine in newly diagnosed glioma. The assay was immunoSEQ multiplex PCR, and TCRdb's table has in-frame clones only and misses some. Of about 36,000 clones listed, roughly 82% are singletons. The antigens these receptors bind are not known. Noted time point: week 47, end of study. Each dose of the vaccine consisted of 300 ug of mutant IDH1 20-mer peptide, with topical imiquimod. Sequencing used PBMCs, obtained from a glioma patient whose treatment included an IDH1 peptide vaccine. Source of these receptors: a man aged 40-55 years with glioma.

This chain uses TRBV30 with TRBJ2-2, with TRBD2 identical over 10 bases. This CDR3 has 17 residues. The trim removed 1 base at V and 0 bases at J, leaving 5 bases unmatched. Germline V CDR1 and CDR2: GTSNPN, SVGIG (reference sequence). CDR3 DNA sequence: TGTGCCTGGAGTGGATCTAGCGGGGGAACGAACACCGGGGAGCTGTTTTTT. This translates into CAWSGSSGGTNTGELFF. Full variable domain (remainder filled in from reference TRBV30 and TRBJ2-2): SQTIHQWPATLVQPVGSPLSLECTVEGTSNPNLYWYRQAAGRGLQLLFYSVGIGQISSEVPQNLSASRPQDRQFILSSKKLLLSDSGFYLCAWSGSSGGTNTGELFFGEGSRLTVL.

This clone has more than one count but fewer than ten. This sequence joins TRBV19 and TRBJ1-4; 7 bases are shared with TRBD1. V lost 6 bases, J lost 8 bases, and 9 bases stayed unmatched. This CDR3 is built from 14 residues. Germline assignment: CDR1 LNHDA and CDR2 SQIVND (reference sequence). This CDR3 is CASSHRGENEKLFF. DNA of the CDR3: TGTGCCAGTAGCCACAGGGGAGAAAACGAAAAACTGTTTTTT.

This chain connects TRBV7-9 to TRBJ1-1; D possibly corresponds to TRBD1 (6 bases). CDR3 length: 13 residues. The V gene's germline CDR1 is SEHNR and CDR2 FQNEAQ (reference sequence). Trimming stripped 8 bases from V and 2 bases from J, with 12 bases between. CDR3 DNA sequence: TGTGCCAGCGGCAGGACAGCCAACACTGAAGCTTTCTTT. This sequence encodes CASGRTANTEAFF.

This clone was seen a handful of times. The chain has TRBV4-2 and TRBJ1-1; 7 bases agree with TRBD1. The germline CDR1 and CDR2 sequences are LGHNA and YNFKEQ. The V segment lost 1 base and the J segment 2 bases; nucleotides outside the gene matches: 7. The CDR3 extends over 16 amino acids. CDR3 loop: CASSQAGGPSNTEAFF. CDR3 DNA sequence: TGTGCCAGCAGCCAAGCAGGGGGGCCCTCTAACACTGAAGCTTTCTTT.

The chain couples TRBV27 to TRBJ2-7; TRBD2 might be the D (6 bases). Germline-derived CDR1 and CDR2 are MNHEY and SMNVEV (reference sequence). This CDR3 is 15 amino acids long. The V end lost 6 bases, the J end lost 2 bases, and 17 bases lay between the germline ends. The CDR3 coding sequence is TGTGCCAGCAGCCCTCTAGCGAGGAGGACCTACGAGCAGTACGTC. Residues: CASSPLARRTYEQYV.

By share of the sample, this clone is medium-sized. The rearrangement joins TRBV10-3 to TRBJ2-7, with 10 bases matching TRBD1. After removal of 5 bases from V and 5 bases from J, the junction contained 6 bases not matched to a gene. Germline assignment: CDR1 ENHRY and CDR2 SYGVKD. The CDR3 extends over 14 amino acids. The CDR3 DNA is TGTGCCATCAGTACCGGGACAGGGGCTAACGAGCAGTACGTC. Protein product: CAISTGTGANEQYV.

The chain joins TRBV4-2 to TRBJ2-1; D may be TRBD1 (5 bases). The CDR3 sequence is 16 residues long. Trimming left V 1 base short and J 0 bases short, with 10 bases between. Looked up from germline, CDR1 is LGHNA and CDR2 is YNFKEQ. As DNA, the CDR3 is TGTGCCAGCAGCCAAGCGACAGCGAACTCCTACAATGAGCAGTTCTTC. Protein sequence: CASSQATANSYNEQFF.

The chain employs TRBV10-1 and TRBJ2-1; TRBD2 agrees at 13 bases. Losses at the gene ends were 8 bases for V and 5 bases for J; bases not matched to a gene: 9. CDR1 is WNHNN, CDR2 SYGVQD, per germline (reference sequence). The CDR3 runs 16 residues. The CDR3 reads CASRRTSGSIHNEQFF. In DNA, the CDR3 is TGCGCCAGCCGTAGGACTAGCGGGAGTATCCACAATGAGCAGTTCTTC.

The V gene is TRBV15, the J gene TRBJ1-1; D is ambiguous. Germline-derived CDR1 and CDR2 are LNHNV and YYDKDF (reference sequence). CDR3 length: 15 residues. V was trimmed by 0 bases and J by 0 bases, leaving 8 bases between them. CDR3 residues: CATSRDRRLNTEAFF. Here the CDR3 DNA reads TGTGCCACCAGCAGAGATCGGCGTCTGAACACTGAAGCTTTCTTT.

The chain combines TRBV7-8 with TRBJ2-7; 9 bases fit TRBD1. V gave up 5 bases and J gave up 6 bases; unmatched junction bases: 11. Germline CDR1 SGHVS, CDR2 FQNEAQ. The length of the CDR3 is 15 residues. CDR3 region: CASSVNRGRAPEQYF. The CDR3 DNA follows: TGTGCCAGCAGCGTAAACAGGGGGCGAGCTCCCGAGCAGTACTTC.

The gene calls are TRBV6-1 and TRBJ2-4; D remains unclear. The CDR3 has 15 amino acids. CDR1 MNHNS and CDR2 SASEGT come from the germline V gene. The ends were cut back, 6 bases at V and 3 bases at J, with 15 bases in the middle. CDR3 loop: CASRANSGGKNIQYF. DNA of the CDR3: TGTGCCAGCAGAGCGAACAGTGGCGGCAAAAACATTCAGTACTTC.

This clone was observed a few times. The genes are TRBV2 and TRBJ1-4; D remains ambiguous. The CDR3 is 11 amino acids. Germline V gene sequence: CDR1 SNHLY, CDR2 FYNNEI. Trimming removed 3 bases at V and 6 bases at J, with 2 bases between. The CDR3, as DNA: TGTGCCAGCAGTGAGGATGAAAAACTGTTTTTT. It yields the protein CASSEDEKLFF.

The chain recombines TRBV20-1 with TRBJ1-3; no firm D call. The V end was cut by 6 bases, the J end by 10 bases, with 13 bases between. Germline CDR1 reads DFQATT; CDR2 reads SNEGSKA (reference sequence). This CDR3 region has 11 residues. CDR3 in DNA: TGCAGTGCCCAAAGCAGCCGTACCATATATTTT. As protein: CSAQSSRTIYF.

This chain uses TRBV7-9 with TRBJ2-3; D might be TRBD2 (6 bases). This CDR3 spans 14 amino acids. CDR1 and CDR2 from the germline V gene are SEHNR and FQNEAQ (reference sequence). V lost 4 bases, J lost 0 bases, and 8 bases lay in between. The CDR3 sequence: CASSSGTSTDTQYF. The CDR3 DNA is TGTGCCAGCAGCTCCGGGACTAGCACAGATACGCAGTATTTT.

The J gene is TRBJ1-4, the V gene TRBV10-3; 8 nucleotides agree with TRBD1. Germline V gene data show CDR1 as ENHRY and CDR2 as SYGVKD. The CDR3 length is 15 residues. Trimming removed 2 bases from V and 7 bases from J; junction bases left unmatched: 6. CDR3 region: CAISEPQGGSEKLFF. CDR3 sequence (DNA): TGTGCCATCAGTGAGCCACAGGGGGGCAGTGAAAAACTGTTTTTT.

The chain combines TRBV19 with TRBJ1-2; TRBD1 is a possible D gene (5 bases). Germline-derived CDR1 and CDR2 are LNHDA and SQIVND (reference sequence). Trimming left V 7 bases short and J 4 bases short, with 19 bases between. There are 15 residues in the CDR3. CDR3 DNA sequence: TGTGCCAGTACCGAGGGACGAGAAAGGTCCTATGGCTACACCTTC. It specifies CASTEGRERSYGYTF. Full variable domain (outside the CDR3, taken from reference TRBV19 and TRBJ1-2): DGGITQSPKYLFRKEGQNVTLSCEQNLNHDAMYWYRQDPGQGLRLIYYSQIVNDFQKGDIAEGYSVSREKKESFPLTVTSAQKNPTAFYLCASTEGRERSYGYTFGSGTRLTVV.

This clone has just one count. The CDR3: CASSGTENTGELFF. The CDR3 DNA follows: TGTGCCAGCAGCGGGACAGAAAACACCGGGGAGCTGTTTTTT. The V call is TRBV5-5, the J call TRBJ2-2, with TRBD1 matching 7 bases. This CDR3 has 14 residues. Germline V lookup: CDR1 SGHKS, CDR2 YYEKEE (reference sequence). Trimming removed 4 bases from V and 2 bases from J; junction bases left unmatched: 2.

The rearrangement links TRBV6-6 to TRBJ1-6, with TRBD1 matching over 10 bases. The junction had 11 bases not matched to a gene; V was cut back by 6 bases and J by 9 bases. The CDR3 is 16 residues long. CDR1 and CDR2 from the germline V gene are MNHNY and SVGAGI (reference sequence). DNA for the CDR3: TGTGCCAGCAGGACCGGGACAGGGGTTCGTGTTTCACCCCTCCACTTT. Translation gives CASRTGTGVRVSPLHF.

V usage is TRBV19 and J usage is TRBJ2-7; D gene uncertain. The CDR3 runs 14 residues. In germline, CDR1 is LNHDA, CDR2 SQIVND (reference sequence). The V and J ends lost 4 bases and 2 bases respectively, with 12 bases between them. CDR3 DNA sequence: TGTGCCAGTAGTAGCCGACTCCTACCCTACGAGCAGTACTTC. It translates to CASSSRLLPYEQYF.